This passage covers 14 T cell receptor beta chains from one sample sequenced in a study of T-cell reconstitution after alpha-beta-depleted transplantation in children. Construction of the TCRbeta library involved unique molecular identifiers. One entry per CDR3 protein results from TCRdb running MiXCR on the PCR reads. The data contain hundreds of thousands of distinct CDR3 sequences, over 9.5% of them singletons. The sequenced sample was PBMCs from the stem cell graft donor, obtained from the stem cell graft. These receptors all come from a human donor who donated a stem cell graft to a child with acute myeloid leukemia.

In its sample, this clonotype was seen many times. The chain carries TRBV4-3 and TRBJ2-3, with 11 positions matching TRBD1. Per germline, CDR1 LGHNA and CDR2 YSLEER. The CDR3 spans 14 residues. With V trimmed by 3 bases and J by 5 bases, 1 base remained unmatched. The CDR3 reads CASSQGTGGDTQYF. The CDR3 DNA sequence: TGCGCCAGCAGCCAGGGGACAGGGGGAGATACGCAGTATTTT.

V is TRBV27 and J is TRBJ2-1; D is tentatively TRBD1 or TRBD2 (5 bases each). There are 16 residues in the CDR3. V was pared by 6 bases and J by 6 bases, with 21 bases between. Germline values: CDR1 MNHEY, CDR2 SMNVEV (reference sequence). CDR3 sequence (DNA): TGTGCCAGCAGGAAGGCCGGGACGGGTGGCGGCAATGAGCAGTTCTTC. Its translation is CASRKAGTGGGNEQFF.

V usage is TRBV4-3 and J usage is TRBJ2-1; TRBD2 matches 14 bases. Germline V CDR1 and CDR2: LGHNA, YSLEER. The CDR3 runs to 20 residues. V was clipped by 3 bases and J by 2 bases; unmatched bases: 12. The CDR3 coding sequence is TGCGCCAGCAGCCAGATTCCGGGACTAGCGGGAGAAATCGCCTACAATGAGCAGTTCTTC. Translated, it gives CASSQIPGLAGEIAYNEQFF.

This rearrangement joins TRBV5-1 to TRBJ2-3; TRBD2 matches 8 bases. CDR3 size: 12 residues. Trimming took 7 bases from V and 4 from J; bases not matched to a gene: 2. Germline V gives CDR1 SGHRS, CDR2 YFSETQ. The CDR3 reads CASSSGPDTQYF. In DNA form, the CDR3 reads TGCGCCAGCTCTAGCGGGCCAGATACGCAGTATTTT.

This chain uses TRBV20-1 with TRBJ2-1, with 13 bases that match TRBD2. This CDR3 contains 16 residues. J was trimmed by 3 bases and V by 0 bases; bases with no gene match: 2. Germline V gene data show CDR1 as DFQATT and CDR2 as SNEGSKA (reference sequence). Here the CDR3 reads CSAREGLAGYYNEQFF. The CDR3 bases are TGCAGTGCTAGAGAGGGACTAGCGGGATACTACAATGAGCAGTTCTTC.

This clonotype occurred many times. The J gene is TRBJ2-4, the V gene TRBV20-1; tentatively, D is TRBD1 or TRBD2 (5 bases each). Germline CDR1 reads DFQATT; CDR2 reads SNEGSKA (reference sequence). This CDR3 is built from 16 residues. Trimming left V 5 bases short and J 1 base short, with 18 bases between. The CDR3 sequence: CSAPPRGWGAKNIQYF. As DNA, the CDR3 is TGCAGTGCTCCTCCAAGAGGTTGGGGGGCCAAAAACATTCAGTACTTC.

The chain couples TRBV28 to TRBJ2-1; TRBD2 aligns across 9 bases. The J segment lost 6 bases and the V segment lost 8 bases, leaving 14 bases of the junction unmatched. The CDR3 loop spans 16 amino acids. CDR1 is MDHEN and CDR2 is SYDVKM in the germline V gene. The CDR3 region has the DNA TGTGCCAGCGGCCCCGGACTAGCGTTACGCCTCAATGAGCAGTTCTTC. Translated, it gives CASGPGLALRLNEQFF.

The gene calls are TRBV14 and TRBJ2-7; D unclear. The V end was cut by 1 base, the J end by 6 bases, with 7 bases between. The germline V gene encodes CDR1 SGHDN and CDR2 FVKESK. This CDR3 has 12 amino acids. CDR3 loop: CASSQAFGEQYF. CDR3 nucleotides: TGTGCCAGCAGCCAAGCCTTTGGCGAGCAGTACTTC.

This clonotype has ten or more counts. The gene calls are TRBV4-1 and TRBJ2-1, with 8 bases aligning to TRBD2. The CDR3 runs 20 residues. With 4 bases clipped from V and 2 bases from J, the junction kept 19 bases outside the gene matches. Germline CDR1 reads MGHRA; CDR2 reads YSYEKL. CDR3 sequence: CASSPGGGATGGRPYNEQFF. For the CDR3, the DNA is TGCGCCAGCAGCCCTGGGGGGGGCGCTACGGGCGGGAGGCCCTACAATGAGCAGTTCTTC.

V gene TRBV27 combines with J gene TRBJ1-2; no firm D call. This CDR3 contains 13 residues. V shed 6 bases and J shed 9 bases, with 17 bases lying between them. CDR1 is MNHEY, CDR2 SMNVEV, per germline (reference sequence). CDR3 in DNA: TGTGCCAGCAGACCCACGCAGAAACTTCGCTACACCTTC. It yields the protein CASRPTQKLRYTF.

The chain has TRBV9 and TRBJ2-7; D could derive from TRBD1 or TRBD2 (6 bases each). The germline gives CDR1 SGDLS, CDR2 YYNGEE. This CDR3 has 14 residues. Trimming removed 6 bases from V and 1 base from J, with 14 bases in between. CDR3 sequence: CASIGGVSSYEQYF. In DNA, the CDR3 is TGTGCCAGCATCGGGGGCGTTTCTTCCTACGAGCAGTACTTC.

This clonotype occurred a few times. This chain connects TRBV6-5 to TRBJ2-1; 11 bases are a match to TRBD2. The ends lost 2 bases at V and 1 base at J; junction bases unmatched: 10. Germline lookup yields CDR1 MNHEY and CDR2 SVGAGI. The CDR3 has 19 amino acids. In nucleotides, the CDR3 is TGTGCCAGCAGTTACGGTGGGGGGGGACTAGCGGTATCCTACAATGAGCAGTTCTTC. It is translated as CASSYGGGGLAVSYNEQFF.

This clonotype turned up a few times. This chain uses TRBV12-3 or TRBV12-4 with TRBJ2-7; 7 nucleotides line up with TRBD2. J lost 4 bases, V lost 3 bases, and 12 bases had no gene match. The CDR3 sequence is 16 residues long. The DNA of the CDR3 is TGTGCCAGCAGTTTCCTGAGATCTAGCGGTTATTACGAGCAGTACTTC. Translation: CASSFLRSSGYYEQYF.

The table lists this clonotype with many counts. The gene calls are TRBV12-3 or TRBV12-4 and TRBJ1-3; a weak D match, TRBD1 (5 bases). The CDR3 length is 13 residues. Trimming took 6 bases from V and 8 from J, leaving 14 bases between them. CDR3 in DNA: TGTGCCAGCAGCCCCCTTGGGGCGCACACCATATATTTT. Its protein is CASSPLGAHTIYF.